Below, one T cell receptor beta chain is given with its context. What this receptor recognizes is not known. No base qualities exist here, and no much larger clone lies one base off it. This sample stems from a study of shared clonotypes between healthy human individuals (dated by TCRdb to 2020 to 2021). In terms of the full investigation: The cohort comprised a couple of women and a few men aged 18 to 49 years. The study deeply sequenced blood TCR repertoires of roughly five healthy adults to estimate repertoire size and the extent of clonotype sharing between individuals. Per donor, leukapheresis produced somewhere between about 0.9 and 10 billion PBMCs. For each donor, three plates each were used for CD4 naive and CD4 memory, two plates were used for CD8 naive, and one plate was used for CD8 memory. To increase sequencing depth and limit assay-specific biases, different laboratories used diverse techniques to prepare libraries and sequence TCR repertoires.

General conclusions and limits of the study: Sampling was limited to blood, and TCR repertoires in tissue likely differ from TCR repertoires in blood. Higher generation probabilities were observed for clonotypes shared by all four sorted-subset donors than for non-shared clonotypes. Naive subsets generally had larger estimated clonotype richness than memory subsets. Around 5% of naive CD4, 3.5% of naive CD8, around 2.3% of memory CD4, and more than 0.35% of memory CD8 clonotypes were shared across several donors. Incomplete sequencing was indicated by rarefaction of sorted-subset datasets, despite the large sequencing depth. The genetic and exposure-history diversity represented was limited by the small number of donors. Based on pairwise subsampling, the degree of clonotype sharing among donors was expected to be affected by sequencing depth.

Its CDR3 holds 19 amino acids, cysteine through phenylalanine. The kept DNA is CDR3 alone, 57 bases in frame from the first base. Looking up the germline V gene yields CDR1 MNHNS and CDR2 SASEGT. Trimming removed 3 bases from V and 3 bases from J, leaving 24 bases between the germline ends. Healthy HIV-negative adults with no recently reported acute infections or vaccinations were included as donors. Every donor was a Caucasian adult living in Nashville, Tennessee, USA. CD4+ T cells were enriched by magnetic negative selection; naive cells were then positively selected on CD45RA, and the negative fraction formed the memory subset. After blood collection by leukapheresis, PBMCs were isolated using Ficoll-Histopaque density gradient centrifugation and then cryopreserved in the vapor phase of liquid nitrogen. Purity and quantity of every magnetically sorted T cell population were checked by analytical flow cytometry. Genomic DNA was isolated from each sorted fraction and quantified by UV absorbance on a Nanodrop 2000c.

Using the deep immunoSEQ assay, TCR CDR3 regions were amplified from genomic DNA by multiplex PCR. For each cell subset, the extracted genomic DNA was distributed evenly across all wells of several immunoSEQ 96-well plates, and each plate served as one replicate. For sorted subsets, each replicate PCR was loaded with 200 ng genomic DNA, equivalent to about 30,000 T cell genomes. Purified libraries were quantified with a Qubit 3.0 fluorometer, sized on a Bioanalyzer 2100, and re-quantified with the KAPA Library Quantification kit. Every immunoSEQ 96-well plate was sequenced on a separate single-read 150-cycle Illumina NextSeq 550 flow cell. Turning to the authors' computational methods: Because only junctional sequences without quality scores were contained in the immunoSEQ output, filtering matching that applied to full-length reads could not be performed. Sequences were annotated with PyIR, a Python wrapper for IgBLAST v1.9, using IMGT germline references to assign V/J genes and CDR3. Reads with weak V/J assignments (E-value above 1e-6), missing CDR3, stop codons, out-of-frame junctions, or ambiguous translated residues were removed. V3J clonotypes were defined as sequences sharing an identical inferred V gene, J gene, and CDR3 amino acid sequence. Percentage overlap between repertoires was calculated by dividing the number of shared unique clonotypes by the size of the smaller repertoire. RTK rarefaction, the Chao1 estimator, and Recon v2.1 estimates of unobserved clonotypes were used to assess repertoire richness. For all TCRbeta clonotypes obtained by the gDNA method from a handful of donors, generation probabilities were computed with OLGA. TCRdb re-hosts the immuneACCESS table, in-frame sequences only. Its copies lack some clones; in the studies checked, an unresolved V gene accounts for under half of them, and the cause for the rest is not known. V, J and clone size reflect that table, while D and trimming were determined from the DNA. This sample comprises around 1 million clones, approximately 80% of them detected only once. Approximately 1.5% of the sample is held by the ten biggest clonotypes.

The sequenced sample was memory CD4+ T cells sorted from blood. This specimen's cell subset or site label, per the study, means: CD45RA-negative fraction. The TCR sequence derives from a man aged 18-30 years in good health. The rearrangement joined TRBV6-1 to TRBJ2-4; confidence is insufficient to name the D gene. The nucleotides are TGTGCCAGCAGTGATACCCCCCACCTAGACGGGTTTGGCAAAAACATTCAGTACTTC. Its translation is CASSDTPHLDGFGKNIQYF.